Listed below are T cell receptor beta chains from one sample, sequenced in a study of shared clonotypes between healthy human individuals. Clones were read by immunoSEQ multiplex PCR, and TCRdb kept only the in-frame ones, dropping some. The table includes approximately 740,000 clones, over 90% detected once. The sample comprised naive CD8+ T cells sorted from blood. The source of these receptors is a man aged 25 to 40 in good health. CDR3s include the opening cysteine and the closing phenylalanine or tryptophan. The D gene is left open where the match is weak. The size of a clone is reported for some rows only, either as once, few or many, or as a class for expanded clones.

>-|TRBJ2-7|-|TRBV28
CASRAAPGTNFYEQYF
TGTGCCAGCAGGGCAGCCCCCGGGACAAACTTCTACGAGCAGTACTTC
>-|TRBJ2-7|-|TRBV4-1
CASSQAGRVYEQYF
TGCGCCAGCAGCCAAGCAGGCAGGGTCTACGAGCAGTACTTC
>-|TRBJ1-1|-|TRBV2
CASSEIPNTEAFF
TGTGCCAGCAGTGAAATCCCGAACACTGAAGCTTTCTTT
>-|TRBJ2-3|-|TRBV10-3
CAISESGTQVYTDTQYF
TGTGCCATCAGTGAGTCCGGGACGCAGGTCTACACAGATACGCAGTATTTT
>-|TRBJ2-7|-|TRBV14
CASSSLSGLGTYEQYF
TGTGCCAGCAGCTCACTATCGGGGCTGGGTACCTACGAGCAGTACTTC
>TRBD2|TRBJ2-7|-|TRBV19
CASSPTSGLTYEQYF
TGTGCCAGTAGCCCGACTAGCGGACTTACCTACGAGCAGTACTTC
>TRBD2|TRBJ2-1|-|TRBV14
CASSPTSGTWISDNEQFF
TGTGCCAGCAGCCCGACTAGCGGGACCTGGATTTCAGACAATGAGCAGTTCTTC
>-|TRBJ2-7|-|TRBV28
CASSFGGQPYEQYF
TGTGCCAGCAGTTTCGGGGGACAGCCCTACGAGCAGTACTTC
>-|TRBJ2-1|-|TRBV7-6
CASSLERSTFKSSYNEQFF
TGTGCCAGCAGCTTAGAACGATCGACATTTAAGAGCTCCTACAATGAGCAGTTCTTC
>-|TRBJ2-2|-|TRBV27
CASSFLIGANTGELFF
TGTGCCAGCAGTTTCCTTATCGGAGCGAACACCGGGGAGCTGTTTTTT
>-|TRBJ2-2|few|TRBV16
CASQGDSAGELFF
TGTGCCAGCCAGGGGGACTCGGCCGGGGAGCTGTTTTTT
>-|TRBJ2-7|-|TRBV11-2
CASRMDLLYEQYF
TGTGCCAGCAGGATGGACCTCCTCTACGAGCAGTACTTC
>TRBD1|TRBJ1-2|-|TRBV5-5
CASSLANPTGINYGYTF
TGTGCCAGCAGCTTGGCGAACCCGACAGGGATCAACTATGGCTACACCTTC
>TRBD2|TRBJ2-1|-|TRBV9
CASSGEGHDNEQFF
TGTGCCAGCAGCGGGGAGGGCCACGACAATGAGCAGTTCTTC
>-|TRBJ2-3|few|TRBV25-1
CASTERSADTQYF
TGTGCCAGCACCGAGCGGTCGGCAGATACGCAGTATTTT
>-|TRBJ2-5|-|TRBV29-1
CSVAQAQGETQYF
TGCAGCGTTGCACAAGCCCAAGGAGAGACCCAGTACTTC
>-|TRBJ1-2|once|TRBV6-5
CASRPGRAVSYGYTF
TGTGCCAGCAGGCCGGGTAGGGCGGTTAGCTATGGCTACACCTTC
>-|TRBJ2-2|-|TRBV27
CASSLVRNTGELFF
TGTGCCAGCAGTTTAGTCCGGAACACCGGGGAGCTGTTTTTT
>TRBD2|TRBJ2-1|-|TRBV7-3
CASSPWAAGVSLYNEQFF
TGTGCCAGCAGCCCCTGGGCAGCGGGGGTCTCCCTCTACAATGAGCAGTTCTTC
>TRBD1|TRBJ2-3|-|TRBV27
CASSGDGTGGNTQYF
TGTGCCAGCAGTGGGGACGGGACAGGGGGCAATACGCAGTATTTT
>-|TRBJ2-5|-|TRBV7-9
CASSYPSAGVTETQYF
TGTGCCAGCAGTTACCCGTCGGCAGGGGTCACCGAGACCCAGTACTTC
>-|TRBJ2-2|-|TRBV6-5
CASSPTWVGELFF
TGTGCCAGCAGCCCTACCTGGGTCGGGGAGCTGTTTTTT
>TRBD1|TRBJ2-6|-|TRBV19
CASSPRGRDRAPGGANVLTF
TGTGCCAGTAGTCCCCGAGGTCGGGACAGGGCCCCCGGGGGGGCCAACGTCCTGACTTTC
>TRBD1|TRBJ2-4|-|TRBV6-5
CASVGWDRGLGIQYF
TGTGCCAGTGTGGGGTGGGACAGGGGGTTAGGCATTCAGTACTTC
>-|TRBJ2-3|-|TRBV21-1
CASSKMGGPQYF
TGTGCCAGCAGTAAGATGGGAGGTCCGCAGTATTTT
>-|TRBJ2-7|-|TRBV5-4
CASSLGFEQYF
TGTGCCAGCAGCTTGGGATTTGAACAGTACTTC
>-|TRBJ2-3|-|TRBV19
CASSIFVGVGATDTQYF
TGTGCCAGTAGTATCTTCGTAGGGGTGGGGGCCACAGATACGCAGTATTTT
>TRBD2|TRBJ2-1|-|TRBV27
CASSLLAGVLNEQFF
TGTGCCAGCAGTTTACTAGCGGGAGTTCTCAATGAGCAGTTCTTC
>TRBD2|TRBJ2-1|-|TRBV10-1
CASSEGLAGGNEQFF
TGCGCCAGCAGTGAGGGACTAGCGGGAGGGAATGAGCAGTTCTTC
>TRBD1|TRBJ1-4|-|TRBV9
CASSVGGRGSEKLFF
TGTGCCAGCAGCGTAGGGGGCAGGGGGAGTGAAAAACTGTTTTTT
>-|TRBJ2-3|-|TRBV7-6
CASSLSLAGDTQYF
TGTGCCAGCAGCTTATCCCTAGCCGGAGATACGCAGTATTTT
>TRBD1|TRBJ1-5|-|TRBV15
CATSNGQGDDLPQHF
TGTGCCACCAGCAACGGACAGGGGGATGATCTGCCCCAGCATTTT
>-|TRBJ1-3|-|TRBV19
CASWRAAGNTIYF
TGTGCCAGTTGGAGGGCGGCTGGAAACACCATATATTTT
>-|TRBJ2-7|-|TRBV19
CASRSQNSYEQYF
TGTGCCAGTCGGTCACAGAACTCCTACGAGCAGTACTTC
>TRBD1|TRBJ2-5|-|TRBV29-1
CSVFMFPGGGRPLEETQYF
TGCAGCGTTTTTATGTTTCCAGGGGGCGGACGGCCCCTTGAAGAGACCCAGTACTTC